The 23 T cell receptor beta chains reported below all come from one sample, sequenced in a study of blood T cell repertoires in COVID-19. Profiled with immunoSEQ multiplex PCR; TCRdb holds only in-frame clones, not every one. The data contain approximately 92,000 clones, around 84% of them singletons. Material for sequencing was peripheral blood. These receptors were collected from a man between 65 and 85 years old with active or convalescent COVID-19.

The CDR3 nucleotides are TGTGCCAGCAGTTTCGGGGGGGACTCCTACGAGCAGTACTTC. Its translation: CASSFGGDSYEQYF. V is TRBV6-2 or TRBV6-3 and J is TRBJ2-7; 8 bases line up with TRBD2. The V gene end was trimmed by 4 bases and the J gene end by 0 bases; junction bases not matched to a gene: 2. Germline CDR1 is MNHEY and CDR2 is SVGEGT. This CDR3 spans 14 amino acids.

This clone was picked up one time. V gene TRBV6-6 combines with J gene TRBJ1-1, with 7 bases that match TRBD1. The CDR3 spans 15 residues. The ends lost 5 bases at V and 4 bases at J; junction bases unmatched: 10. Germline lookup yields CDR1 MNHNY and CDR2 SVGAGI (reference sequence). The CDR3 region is CASSTRQGPSTEAFF. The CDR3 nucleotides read TGTGCCAGCAGTACGCGACAGGGTCCCAGCACTGAAGCTTTCTTT.

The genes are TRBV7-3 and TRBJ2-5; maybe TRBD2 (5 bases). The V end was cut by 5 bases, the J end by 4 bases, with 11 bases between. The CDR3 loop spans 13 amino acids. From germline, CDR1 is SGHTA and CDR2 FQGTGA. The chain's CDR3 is CASSRVRGETQYF. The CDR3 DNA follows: TGTGCCAGCAGCAGGGTACGGGGAGAGACCCAGTACTTC.

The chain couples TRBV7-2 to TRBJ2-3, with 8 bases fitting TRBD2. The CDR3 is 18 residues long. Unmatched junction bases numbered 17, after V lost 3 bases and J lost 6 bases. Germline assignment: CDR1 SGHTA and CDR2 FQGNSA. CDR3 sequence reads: CASSLDSRTSTRRDTQYF. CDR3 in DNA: TGTGCCAGCAGCTTGGACTCAAGGACTAGCACGCGAAGGGATACGCAGTATTTT.

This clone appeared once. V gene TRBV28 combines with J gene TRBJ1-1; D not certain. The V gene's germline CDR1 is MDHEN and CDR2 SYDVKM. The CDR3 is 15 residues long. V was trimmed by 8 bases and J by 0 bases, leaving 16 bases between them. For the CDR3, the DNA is TGTGCCAGCTGGTCCGGTGAATTATTGAACACTGAAGCTTTCTTT. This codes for CASWSGELLNTEAFF.

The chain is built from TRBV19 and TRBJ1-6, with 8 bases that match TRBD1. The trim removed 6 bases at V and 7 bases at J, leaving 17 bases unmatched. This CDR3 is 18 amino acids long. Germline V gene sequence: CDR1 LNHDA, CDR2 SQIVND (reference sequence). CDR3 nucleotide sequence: TGTGCCAGTAGCTACCGACAGGGGAATGGGGGTAGGAATTCACCCCTCCACTTT. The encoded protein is CASSYRQGNGGRNSPLHF.

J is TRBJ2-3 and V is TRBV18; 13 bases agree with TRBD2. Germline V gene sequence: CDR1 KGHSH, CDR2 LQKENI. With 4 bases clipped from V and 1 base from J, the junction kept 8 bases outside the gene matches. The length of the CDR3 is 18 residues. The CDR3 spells CASSLRLTSGGGTDTQYF. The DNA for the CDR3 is TGTGCCAGCTCACTTCGGCTTACTAGCGGGGGGGGCACAGATACGCAGTATTTT.

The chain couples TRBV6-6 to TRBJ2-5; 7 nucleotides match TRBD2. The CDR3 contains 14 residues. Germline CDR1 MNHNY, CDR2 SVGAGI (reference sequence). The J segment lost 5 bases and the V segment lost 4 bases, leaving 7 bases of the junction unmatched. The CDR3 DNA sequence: TGTGCCAGCAGTTTCCCGGGGAGGGTTGAGACCCAGTACTTC. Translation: CASSFPGRVETQYF.

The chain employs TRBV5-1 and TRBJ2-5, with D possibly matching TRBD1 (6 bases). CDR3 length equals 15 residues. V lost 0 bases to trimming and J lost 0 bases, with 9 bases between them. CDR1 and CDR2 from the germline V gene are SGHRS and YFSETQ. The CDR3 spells CASSLGGPNQETQYF. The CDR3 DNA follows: TGCGCCAGCAGCTTGGGGGGGCCTAACCAAGAGACCCAGTACTTC. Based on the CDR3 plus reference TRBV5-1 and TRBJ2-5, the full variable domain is KAGVTQTPRYLIKTRGQQVTLSCSPISGHRSVSWYQQTPGQGLQFLFEYFSETQRNKGNFPGRFSGRQFSNSRSEMNVSTLELGDSALYLCASSLGGPNQETQYFGPGTRLLVL.

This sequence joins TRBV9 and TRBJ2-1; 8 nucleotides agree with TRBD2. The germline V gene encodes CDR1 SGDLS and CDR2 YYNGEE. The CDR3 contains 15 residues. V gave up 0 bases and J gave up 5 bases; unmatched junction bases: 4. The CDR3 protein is CASSVGVSGDNEQFF. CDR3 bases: TGTGCCAGCAGCGTAGGAGTTAGCGGGGACAATGAGCAGTTCTTC.

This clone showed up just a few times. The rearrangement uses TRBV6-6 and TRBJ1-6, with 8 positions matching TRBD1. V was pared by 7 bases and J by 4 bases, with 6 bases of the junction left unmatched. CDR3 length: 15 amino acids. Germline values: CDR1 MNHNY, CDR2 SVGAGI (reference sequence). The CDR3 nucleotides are TGTGCCAGCATTAAAGACAGGGGATATAATTCACCCCTCCACTTT. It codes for CASIKDRGYNSPLHF.

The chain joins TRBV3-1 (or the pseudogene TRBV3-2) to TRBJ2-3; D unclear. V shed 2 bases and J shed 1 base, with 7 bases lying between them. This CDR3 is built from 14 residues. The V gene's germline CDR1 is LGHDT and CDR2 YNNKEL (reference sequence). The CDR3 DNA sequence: TGTGCCAGCAGCCAATGGGCCGGCACAGATACGCAGTATTTT. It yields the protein CASSQWAGTDTQYF.

The CDR3 sequence: CASTRTGRVQPQHF. The CDR3 DNA reads TGTGCCAGCACCAGAACAGGAAGAGTTCAGCCCCAGCATTTT. The chain carries TRBV28 and TRBJ1-5; possibly TRBD1 for D (5 bases). The CDR3 covers 14 residues. From germline, CDR1 is MDHEN and CDR2 SYDVKM. V lost 7 bases and J lost 6, with 16 bases in between.

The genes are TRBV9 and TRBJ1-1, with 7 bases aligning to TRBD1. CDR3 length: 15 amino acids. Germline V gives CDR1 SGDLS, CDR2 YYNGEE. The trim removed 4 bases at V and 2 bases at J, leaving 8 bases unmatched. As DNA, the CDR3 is TGTGCCAGCAGCCCCCACAGGGGCACAAACACTGAAGCTTTCTTT. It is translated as CASSPHRGTNTEAFF.

The CDR3 region is CASRLAGSTDTQYF. The CDR3 nucleotides read TGTGCCAGTAGACTAGCGGGGAGCACAGATACGCAGTATTTT. The V call is TRBV6-5, the J call TRBJ2-3, with 11 bases matching TRBD2. The V gene end was trimmed by 9 bases and the J gene end by 0 bases; junction bases not matched to a gene: 2. The CDR3 spans 14 residues. Germline loops: CDR1 MNHEY, CDR2 SVGAGI.

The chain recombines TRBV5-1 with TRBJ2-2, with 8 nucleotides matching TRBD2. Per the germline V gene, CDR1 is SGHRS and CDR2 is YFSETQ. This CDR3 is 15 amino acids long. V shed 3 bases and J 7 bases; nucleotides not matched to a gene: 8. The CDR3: CASSYAPGGGGELFF. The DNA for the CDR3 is TGCGCCAGCAGCTACGCTCCCGGGGGGGGCGGGGAGCTGTTTTTT.

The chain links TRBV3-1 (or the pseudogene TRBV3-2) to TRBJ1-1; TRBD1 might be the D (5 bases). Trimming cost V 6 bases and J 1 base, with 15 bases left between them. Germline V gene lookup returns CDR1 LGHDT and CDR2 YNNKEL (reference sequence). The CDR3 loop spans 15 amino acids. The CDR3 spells CASSLSQTANTEAFF. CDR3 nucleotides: TGTGCCAGCAGTCTTTCCCAGACAGCGAACACTGAAGCTTTCTTT.

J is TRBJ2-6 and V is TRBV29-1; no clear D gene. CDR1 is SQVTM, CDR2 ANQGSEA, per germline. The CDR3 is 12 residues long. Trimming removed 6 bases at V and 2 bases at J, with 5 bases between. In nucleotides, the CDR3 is TGCAGCGTCTATGCTGGGGCCAACGTCCTGACTTTC. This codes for CSVYAGANVLTF.

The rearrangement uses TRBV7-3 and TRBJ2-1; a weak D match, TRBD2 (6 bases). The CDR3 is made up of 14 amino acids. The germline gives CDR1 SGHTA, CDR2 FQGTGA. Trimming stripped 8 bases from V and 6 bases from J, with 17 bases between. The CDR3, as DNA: TGTGCCAGCGGGTACGGGGGTGGAATCAATGAGCAGTTCTTC. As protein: CASGYGGGINEQFF.

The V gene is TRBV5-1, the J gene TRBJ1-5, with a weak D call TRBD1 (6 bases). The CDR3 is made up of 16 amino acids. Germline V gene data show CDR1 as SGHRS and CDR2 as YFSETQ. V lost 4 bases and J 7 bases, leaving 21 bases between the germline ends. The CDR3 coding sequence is TGCGCCAGCAGCCCACTACAGGGTAGGACTTTCCAGCCCCAGCATTTT. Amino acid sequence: CASSPLQGRTFQPQHF.

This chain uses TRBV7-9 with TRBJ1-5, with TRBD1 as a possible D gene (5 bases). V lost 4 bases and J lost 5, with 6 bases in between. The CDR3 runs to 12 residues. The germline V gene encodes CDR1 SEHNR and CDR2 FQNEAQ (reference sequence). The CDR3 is CASSWGDQPQHF. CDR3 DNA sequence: TGTGCCAGCAGCTGGGGGGATCAGCCCCAGCATTTT.

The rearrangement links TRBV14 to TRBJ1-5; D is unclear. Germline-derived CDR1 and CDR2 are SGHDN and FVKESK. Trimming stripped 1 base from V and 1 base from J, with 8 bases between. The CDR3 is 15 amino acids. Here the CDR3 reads CASSQAARSNQPQHF. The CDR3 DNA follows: TGTGCCAGCAGCCAAGCGGCCAGGAGCAATCAGCCCCAGCATTTT.

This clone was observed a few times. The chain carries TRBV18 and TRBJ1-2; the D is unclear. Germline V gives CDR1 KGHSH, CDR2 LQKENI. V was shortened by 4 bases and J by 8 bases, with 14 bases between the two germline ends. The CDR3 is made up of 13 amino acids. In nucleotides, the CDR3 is TGTGCCAGCTCACTCGGTCCGGGGTCCGGCTACACCTTC. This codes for CASSLGPGSGYTF.